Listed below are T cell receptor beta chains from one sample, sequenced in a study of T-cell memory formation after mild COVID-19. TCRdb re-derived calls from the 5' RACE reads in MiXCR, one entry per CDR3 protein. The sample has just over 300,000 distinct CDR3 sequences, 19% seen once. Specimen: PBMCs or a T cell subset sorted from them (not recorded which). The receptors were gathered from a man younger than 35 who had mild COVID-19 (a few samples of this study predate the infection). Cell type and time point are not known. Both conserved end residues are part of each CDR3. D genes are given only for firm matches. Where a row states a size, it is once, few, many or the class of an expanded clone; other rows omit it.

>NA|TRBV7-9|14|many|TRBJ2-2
TGTGCCAGCAGCTTAGTACAGAACACCGGGGAGCTGTTTTTT
CASSLVQNTGELFF
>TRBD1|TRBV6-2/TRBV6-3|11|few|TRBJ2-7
TGTGCCAGCGGACAGGGCGCCGAGCAGTACTTC
CASGQGAEQYF
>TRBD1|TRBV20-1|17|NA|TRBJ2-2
TGCAGTGCTAGATCCCGGGTTGACAGGGGGCTTTCCGGGGAGCTGTTTTTT
CSARSRVDRGLSGELFF
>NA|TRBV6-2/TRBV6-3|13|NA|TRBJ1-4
TGTGCCAGCAGCGTGCAGGTTAATGAAAAACTGTTTTTT
CASSVQVNEKLFF
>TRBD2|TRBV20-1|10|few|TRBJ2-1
TGCAGAGCAACGGGGGGTGAGCAGTTCTTC
CRATGGEQFF
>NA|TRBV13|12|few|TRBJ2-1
TGTGCCAGCAGCTTTCCGTCCTCCGAGCAGTTCTTC
CASSFPSSEQFF
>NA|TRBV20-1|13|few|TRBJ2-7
TGCAGTGCTAGACGGACAGTATCTGGCGAGCAGTACTTC
CSARRTVSGEQYF
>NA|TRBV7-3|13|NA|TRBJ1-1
TGTGCCAGCAGCTTAAATGCGGGGACTGAAGCTTTCTTT
CASSLNAGTEAFF
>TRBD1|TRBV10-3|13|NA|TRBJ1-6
TGTGCCACTGAACAGGGGGTGAGTTCACCCCTCCACTTT
CATEQGVSSPLHF
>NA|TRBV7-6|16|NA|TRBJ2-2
TGTGCCAGCAGCTTAGCAGGTTGGGAAGACACCGGGGAGCTGTTTTTT
CASSLAGWEDTGELFF
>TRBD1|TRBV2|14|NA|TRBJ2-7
TGTGCCAGCAGTGGGAGGGACAGGGAGAGCGAGCAGTACTTC
CASSGRDRESEQYF
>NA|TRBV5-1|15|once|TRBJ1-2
TGCGCCAGCAGCTTGGGGCGCCAGGCCATCTATGGCTACACCTTC
CASSLGRQAIYGYTF
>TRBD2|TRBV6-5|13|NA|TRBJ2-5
TGTGCCAGCACCCCAGCGGGGGAAGAGACCCAGTACTTC
CASTPAGEETQYF
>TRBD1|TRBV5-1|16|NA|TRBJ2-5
TGCGCCAGCAGCTGGATCAACGACAGGGGTGCGGAGACCCAGTACTTC
CASSWINDRGAETQYF
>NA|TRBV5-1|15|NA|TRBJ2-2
TGCGCCAGCAGCTTTTCAGGAGAGCAGACCGGGGAGCTGTTTTTT
CASSFSGEQTGELFF
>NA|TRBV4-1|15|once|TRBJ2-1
TGCGCCAGCAGCCAAGACGTGCAGGGGTACAATGAGCAGTTCTTC
CASSQDVQGYNEQFF
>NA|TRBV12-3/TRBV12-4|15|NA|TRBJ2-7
TGTGCCAGCAGTTTTGGCGCCAGCGGTGGCTACGAGCAGTACTTC
CASSFGASGGYEQYF
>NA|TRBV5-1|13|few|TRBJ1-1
TGCGCCAGCAGCTTTGGGGGGCCGGCTGAAGCTTTCTTT
CASSFGGPAEAFF
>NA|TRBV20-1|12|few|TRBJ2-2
TGCAGTGCTACACTGAACACCGGGGAGCTGTTTTTT
CSATLNTGELFF
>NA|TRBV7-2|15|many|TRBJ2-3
TGTGCCAGCAGCTTAGGAGGCCTTAGCACAGATACGCAGTATTTT
CASSLGGLSTDTQYF
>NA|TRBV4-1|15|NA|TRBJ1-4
TGCGCCAGCAGCCAAGACGGCAGAAGGCATGAAAAACTGTTTTTT
CASSQDGRRHEKLFF
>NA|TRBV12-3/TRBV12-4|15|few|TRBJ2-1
TGTGCCAGCAGTTTACCGCAGGAAGGGGTCAATGAGCAGTTCTTC
CASSLPQEGVNEQFF
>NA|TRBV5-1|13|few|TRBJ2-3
TGCGCCAGCAGCTTTATAGTTGAAGATACGCAGTATTTT
CASSFIVEDTQYF
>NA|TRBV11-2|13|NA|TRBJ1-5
TGTGCCAGCAGCTTCAGGGTAGGTCAGCCCCAGCATTTT
CASSFRVGQPQHF
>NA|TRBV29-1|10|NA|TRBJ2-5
TGCAGCGTGGGGCGGGAGACCCAGTACTTC
CSVGRETQYF
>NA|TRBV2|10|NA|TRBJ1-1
TGTGCTCTGGACGGTACTGAAGCTTTCTTT
CALDGTEAFF
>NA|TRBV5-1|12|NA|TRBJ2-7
TGCGCCAGCAGGTTATCGGTTGGCGAGCAGTACTTC
CASRLSVGEQYF